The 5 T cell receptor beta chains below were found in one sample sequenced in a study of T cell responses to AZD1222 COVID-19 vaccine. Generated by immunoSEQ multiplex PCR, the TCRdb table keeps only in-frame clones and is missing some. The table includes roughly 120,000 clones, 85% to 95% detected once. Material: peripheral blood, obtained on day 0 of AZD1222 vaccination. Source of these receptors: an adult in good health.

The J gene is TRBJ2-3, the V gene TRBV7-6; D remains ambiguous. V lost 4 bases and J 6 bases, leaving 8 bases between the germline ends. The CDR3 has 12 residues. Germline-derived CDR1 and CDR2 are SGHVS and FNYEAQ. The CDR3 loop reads CASSSLVDTQYF. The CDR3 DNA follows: TGTGCCAGCAGCTCCTTAGTGGATACGCAGTATTTT.

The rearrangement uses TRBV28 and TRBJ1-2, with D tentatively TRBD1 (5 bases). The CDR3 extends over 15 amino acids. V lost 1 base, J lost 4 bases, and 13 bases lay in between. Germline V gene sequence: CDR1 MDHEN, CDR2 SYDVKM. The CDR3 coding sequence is TGTGCCAGCAGTTTATTTCCATCGACAGCCTATGGCTACACCTTC. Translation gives CASSLFPSTAYGYTF.

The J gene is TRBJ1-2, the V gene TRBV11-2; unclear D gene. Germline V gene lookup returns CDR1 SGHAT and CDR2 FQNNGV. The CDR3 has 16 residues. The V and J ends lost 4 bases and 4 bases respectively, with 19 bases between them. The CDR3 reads CASSSSPVRPPYGYTF. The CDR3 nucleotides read TGTGCCAGCAGCTCTAGCCCTGTCCGCCCCCCCTATGGCTACACCTTC.

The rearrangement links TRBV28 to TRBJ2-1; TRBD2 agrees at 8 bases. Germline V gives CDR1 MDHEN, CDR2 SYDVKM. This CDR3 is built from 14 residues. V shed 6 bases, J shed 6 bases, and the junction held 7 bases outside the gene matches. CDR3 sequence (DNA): TGTGCCAGCAGCCCACCGGGACTAGTCAATGAGCAGTTCTTC. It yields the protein CASSPPGLVNEQFF.

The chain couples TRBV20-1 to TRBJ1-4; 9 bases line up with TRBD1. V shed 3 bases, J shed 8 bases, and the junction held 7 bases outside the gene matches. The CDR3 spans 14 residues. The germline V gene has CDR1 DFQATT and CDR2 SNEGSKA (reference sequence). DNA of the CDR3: TGCAGTGCTAGTCGTCGACAGGGGGACGAAAAACTGTTTTTT. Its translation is CSASRRQGDEKLFF.